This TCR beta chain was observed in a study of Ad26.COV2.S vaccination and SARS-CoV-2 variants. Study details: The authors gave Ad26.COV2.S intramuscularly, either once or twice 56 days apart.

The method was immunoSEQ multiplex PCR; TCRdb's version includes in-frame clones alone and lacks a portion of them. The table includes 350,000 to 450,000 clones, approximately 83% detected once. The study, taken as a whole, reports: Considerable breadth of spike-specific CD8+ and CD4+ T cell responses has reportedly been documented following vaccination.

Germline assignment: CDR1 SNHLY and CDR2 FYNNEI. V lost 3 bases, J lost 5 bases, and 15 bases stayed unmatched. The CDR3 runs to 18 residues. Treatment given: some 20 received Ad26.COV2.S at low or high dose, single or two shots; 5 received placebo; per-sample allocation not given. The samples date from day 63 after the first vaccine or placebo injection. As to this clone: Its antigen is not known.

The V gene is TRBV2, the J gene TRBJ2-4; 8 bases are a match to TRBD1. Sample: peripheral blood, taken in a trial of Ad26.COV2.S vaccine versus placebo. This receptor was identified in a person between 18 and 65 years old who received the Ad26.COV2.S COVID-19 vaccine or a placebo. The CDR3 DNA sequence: TGTGCCAGCAGTGATTGGGGTACAGGGGGAAGGGACGAAAACATTCAGTACTTC. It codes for CASSDWGTGGRDENIQYF.